Listed below are T cell receptor beta chains from one sample, sequenced in a study of PD-L1 blockade in urothelial cancer. Repertoires were generated with immunoSEQ multiplex PCR, while TCRdb's copy carries only in-frame clones and drops some. Of 35,000 or so clones in the sample, roughly a third are singletons; the top ten hold 8% to 9%. This specimen consisted of tumor tissue, obtained before atezolizumab (anti-PD-L1) treatment. These receptors were collected from a man in his sixties with urothelial cancer. The CDR3 runs from the conserved cysteine through the conserved F or W. A D gene is named only where the DNA matches it firmly. Only part of the rows carry a size: once, few, many, or a class if the clone is expanded.

clone_size	v_call	d_call	j_call	cdr3_nt	cdr3_aa
NA	TRBV18	TRBD1	TRBJ2-7	TGTGCCAGCTCACCCCCCGGGACAGGCTACGAGCAGTACTTC	CASSPPGTGYEQYF
NA	TRBV28	NA	TRBJ1-2	TGTGCCAGCAGTCCCCAACGTTGGGGCTACACCTTC	CASSPQRWGYTF
few	TRBV28	NA	TRBJ1-5	TGTGCCAGTAAGTCTGGTAATCAGCCCCAGCATTTT	CASKSGNQPQHF
NA	TRBV19	NA	TRBJ1-2	TGTGCCAGTAGTATAGGCAGGCGATTTAACTATGGCTACACCTTC	CASSIGRRFNYGYTF
NA	TRBV6-8	NA	TRBJ1-2	TGTGCCAGCAGTTACGGCAGGACGGGCTACACCTTC	CASSYGRTGYTF
few	TRBV9	NA	TRBJ2-7	TGTGCCAGCAGCGTAGTAGGGACCACCGAGGGCGAGCAGTACTTC	CASSVVGTTEGEQYF
NA	TRBV19	NA	TRBJ1-5	TGTGCCAGTAGTATAGCTGCAGGTAGCAATCAGCCCCAGCATTTT	CASSIAAGSNQPQHF
NA	TRBV12-5	TRBD1	TRBJ2-2	TGTGCTAGTGGTTTCCGACAGGGTGGGCCCGGGGAGCTGTTTTTT	CASGFRQGGPGELFF
few	TRBV4-3	NA	TRBJ2-2	TGCGCCAGCAGCCAAGCCCTAGGGAACACCGGGGAGCTGTTTTTT	CASSQALGNTGELFF
few	TRBV9	NA	TRBJ2-1	TGTGCCAGCAGCGTAGAAGGAGCGCCCTCCTTGGTACACAATGAGCAGTTCTTC	CASSVEGAPSLVHNEQFF
few	TRBV11-3	NA	TRBJ2-3	TGTGCCAGCATCGGGATAGCGAGCACAGATACGCAGTATTTT	CASIGIASTDTQYF
NA	TRBV19	TRBD2	TRBJ2-1	TGTGCCAGTAGTATGGCCCCTGGAGGGAGGGCTGCCAATGAGCAGTTCTTC	CASSMAPGGRAANEQFF
once	TRBV19	NA	TRBJ2-6	TGTGCCAGTAGTACCGGGAGCTCTGGGGCCAACGTCCTGACTTTC	CASSTGSSGANVLTF
large	TRBV19	TRBD1	TRBJ2-1	TGTGCCAGTAGCACGGGACAGCACAATGAGCAGTTCTTC	CASSTGQHNEQFF
few	TRBV2	NA	TRBJ2-1	TGTGCCAGCAGGCAGGGAGTGAGCAATGAGCAGTTCTTC	CASRQGVSNEQFF
once	TRBV18	NA	TRBJ2-7	TGTGCCAGCTCACCTCCGGAGGGGTTCGAGCAGTACTTC	CASSPPEGFEQYF
NA	TRBV19	NA	TRBJ2-2	TGTGCCAGTAATCCCGGAACCATGGCCGGGGAGCTGTTTTTT	CASNPGTMAGELFF
NA	TRBV5-1	NA	TRBJ2-2	TGCGCCAGCGAGGGGGGAACGAACACCGGGGAGCTGTTTTTT	CASEGGTNTGELFF
few	TRBV6-8	NA	TRBJ2-7	TGTGCCAGCAGTTACTCGAAAGGAGGGACAACCGAGCAGTACTTC	CASSYSKGGTTEQYF
few	TRBV11-3	NA	TRBJ1-6	TGTGCCAGCAGCTTAGTGTTGTCGGGTTTCTCACCCCTCCACTTT	CASSLVLSGFSPLHF
once	TRBV15	TRBD1	TRBJ2-3	TGTGCCACCAGCAGAGATCGGGACAGGGAGAGGCAGTATTTT	CATSRDRDRERQYF
NA	TRBV6-8	TRBD1	TRBJ1-1	TGTGCCAGCAGAGGACAGGCCAGGGGCACTGAAGCTTTCTTT	CASRGQARGTEAFF
medium-sized	TRBV18	NA	TRBJ1-3	TGTGCCAGCTCACCACGGTCCGGAAACACCATATATTTT	CASSPRSGNTIYF
NA	TRBV30	NA	TRBJ2-1	TGTGCCTGGAGTGCCGGCAGGGGCCACAATGAGCAGTTCTTC	CAWSAGRGHNEQFF
many	TRBV9	TRBD2	TRBJ2-1	TGTGCCAGGACCGTCGGGACTAGCGGGAGTGCGTCCTACAATGAGCAGTTCTTC	CARTVGTSGSASYNEQFF
NA	TRBV18	NA	TRBJ1-1	TGTGCCAGCTCACCCATGGACAGGAACACTGAAGCTTTCTTT	CASSPMDRNTEAFF
many	TRBV9	NA	TRBJ2-3	TGTGCCAGCAGCTCATGGGCTACAGATACGCAGTATTTT	CASSSWATDTQYF
NA	TRBV11-3	TRBD1	TRBJ1-1	TGTGCCAGCATCCGTGACAGGGATGGCACTGAAGCTTTCTTT	CASIRDRDGTEAFF
few	TRBV30	NA	TRBJ1-2	TGTGCCTGGAGTACCGGGGACCCTAACTATGGCTACACCTTC	CAWSTGDPNYGYTF
NA	TRBV2	TRBD2	TRBJ2-3	TGTGCCAGCAGTGGTCAGCGGGAGGGAGCAACGGATACGCAGTATTTT	CASSGQREGATDTQYF
NA	TRBV2	NA	TRBJ2-1	TGTGCCAGCAGTACAATTACGTACCCTGAGCAGTTCTTC	CASSTITYPEQFF
NA	TRBV30	NA	TRBJ2-7	TGTGCCTGGAGGGGCGTAAACTACGAGCAGTACTTC	CAWRGVNYEQYF
once	TRBV28	NA	TRBJ2-7	TGTGCCAGCAGTACCGGGGACTACGAGCAGTACTTC	CASSTGDYEQYF
few	TRBV6-8	NA	TRBJ1-3	TGTGCCAGCAGTTACTCGGGGCCCTCCTCTGGAAACACCATATATTTT	CASSYSGPSSGNTIYF
NA	TRBV10-1	TRBD2	TRBJ2-3	TGCGCCAGCAGAGCGACTAGCGGGAGGGCCCGGTCAGATACGCAGTATTTT	CASRATSGRARSDTQYF
NA	TRBV5-1	TRBD2	TRBJ2-5	TGCGCCAGCACCATGACAGCGGGAGGGGGTGAGACCCAGTACTTC	CASTMTAGGGETQYF
NA	TRBV30	NA	TRBJ1-4	TGTGCCTGGAGTGGCGGGCTGGGGAATGAAAAACTATTTTTT	CAWSGGLGNEKLFF
many	TRBV11-3	TRBD1	TRBJ2-5	TGTGCCAGCAGCTTGGGACAGGGTACCGAAGAGACCCAGTACTTC	CASSLGQGTEETQYF
medium-sized	TRBV19	NA	TRBJ2-3	TGTGCCAGTAGTATCAGGCAGGGTTCAGATACGCAGTATTTT	CASSIRQGSDTQYF
many	TRBV6-8	TRBD1	TRBJ1-5	TGTGCCAGCAGTCGACGGACAGGGTACCCCCAGCATTTT	CASSRRTGYPQHF
NA	TRBV25-1	TRBD1	TRBJ1-1	TGTGCCAGCAGTGAACTGACAGGGGGTGGGACTGAAGCTTTCTTT	CASSELTGGGTEAFF
few	TRBV10-2	NA	TRBJ1-6	TGCGCCAGCACAAACTCGAGGGGAAATTCACCCCTCCACTTT	CASTNSRGNSPLHF
few	TRBV19	NA	TRBJ2-1	TGTGCCAGTAGTGAGAGATACAATGAGCAGTTCTTC	CASSERYNEQFF
few	TRBV6-8	TRBD2	TRBJ2-7	TGTGCCAGCAGTCGGACTAGTGCGGGCGAGCAGTACTTC	CASSRTSAGEQYF
few	TRBV9	NA	TRBJ1-6	TGTGCCAGCAGTGAAAGGTGGGGAGGTAATCGACCCCTCCACTTT	CASSERWGGNRPLHF
many	TRBV11-3	TRBD2	TRBJ2-7	TGTGCCAGCAGCTTGCAGGCGGGGGGGACCGACGAGCAGTACTTC	CASSLQAGGTDEQYF
few	TRBV19	NA	TRBJ2-1	TGTGCCAGTAGTATTGGGGGAAACAATGAGCAGTTCTTC	CASSIGGNNEQFF
NA	TRBV5-1	NA	TRBJ2-3	TGCGCCAGCAGTTACTGGCAAGCGGGCACAGATACGCAGTATTTT	CASSYWQAGTDTQYF
NA	TRBV19	TRBD1	TRBJ1-2	TGTGCCAGCAGCCGGGACAGGGGGGTTCAGTATGGCTACACCTTC	CASSRDRGVQYGYTF
medium-sized	TRBV6-8	NA	TRBJ1-2	TGTGCCAGCAGTGAGGGCGGCAGACCTCTGGGTGGCTACACCTTC	CASSEGGRPLGGYTF
NA	TRBV6-8	NA	TRBJ2-1	TGTGCCAGCAGCCCCAGCTCCTACAATGAGCAGTTCTTC	CASSPSSYNEQFF
NA	TRBV6-8	TRBD1	TRBJ1-5	TGTGCCAGCCGAACCTTGAACAGGGGACCTCAGCCCCAGCATTTT	CASRTLNRGPQPQHF